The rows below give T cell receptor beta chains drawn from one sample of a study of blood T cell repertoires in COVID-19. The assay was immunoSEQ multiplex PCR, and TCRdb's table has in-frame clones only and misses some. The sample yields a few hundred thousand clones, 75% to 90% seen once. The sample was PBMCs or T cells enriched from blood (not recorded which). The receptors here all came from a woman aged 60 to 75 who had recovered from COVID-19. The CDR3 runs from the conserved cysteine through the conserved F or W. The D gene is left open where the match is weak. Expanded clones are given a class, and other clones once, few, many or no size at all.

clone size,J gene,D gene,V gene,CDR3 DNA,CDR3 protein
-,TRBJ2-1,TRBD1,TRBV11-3,TGTGCCAGCAGCTCACTCGGGACAGGGGGCAGTGAGCAGTTCTTC,CASSSLGTGGSEQFF
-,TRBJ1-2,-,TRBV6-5,TGTGCCAGCAGTTACCGCAGTGGCTACACCTTC,CASSYRSGYTF
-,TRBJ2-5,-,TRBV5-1,TGCGCCAGCAGCTTGACAGGGCGCTTCCAAGAGACCCAGTACTTC,CASSLTGRFQETQYF
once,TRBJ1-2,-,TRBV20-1,TGCAGTGCCCTTCAGAGGACAGATCACACCTTC,CSALQRTDHTF
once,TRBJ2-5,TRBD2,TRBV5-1,TGCGCCAGCAGCTTGGGACTAGCGGACTCCCAAGAGACCCAGTACTTC,CASSLGLADSQETQYF
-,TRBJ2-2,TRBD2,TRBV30,TGTGCCTGGACCCCCTTAGCGGGGGGTTACACCGGGGAGCTGTTTTTT,CAWTPLAGGYTGELFF
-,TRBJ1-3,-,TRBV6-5,TGTGCCAGCATGAAACCCGGGAACACCATATATTTT,CASMKPGNTIYF
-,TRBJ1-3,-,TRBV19,TGTGCTTCCACCCGGACCGGGGGAATCTCTGGAAACACCATATATTTT,CASTRTGGISGNTIYF
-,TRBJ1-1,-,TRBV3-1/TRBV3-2,TGTGCCAGCAGCCTTGGCGGGGCGGACACTGAAGCTTTCTTT,CASSLGGADTEAFF
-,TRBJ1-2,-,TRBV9,TGTGCCAGCAGCGTAGATACAGGCTATGGCTACACCTTC,CASSVDTGYGYTF
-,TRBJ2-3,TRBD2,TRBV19,TGTGCCAGTCTTGGACTAGCGTCAGATACGCAGTATTTT,CASLGLASDTQYF
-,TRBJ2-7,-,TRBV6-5,TGTGCCAGCAGTTACTCCTACGACGAGCAGTACTTC,CASSYSYDEQYF
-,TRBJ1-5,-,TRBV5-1,TGCGCCAGCAGCTTAGGACAGCCTAATCAGCCCCAGCATTTT,CASSLGQPNQPQHF
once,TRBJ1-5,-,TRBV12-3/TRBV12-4,TGTGCCAGCGGTCGGGCGGGGAATCAGCCCCAGCATTTT,CASGRAGNQPQHF
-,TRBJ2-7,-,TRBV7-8,TGTGCCAGCAGCGCCTTGGCGGTCCTCTACTTC,CASSALAVLYF
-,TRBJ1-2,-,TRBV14,TGTGCCAGCAGCCAAGATCTTTCCTATGGCTACACCTTC,CASSQDLSYGYTF
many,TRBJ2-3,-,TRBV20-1,TGCAGTGCTAGTTCACGGTCGGTATTTAGCACAGATACGCAGTATTTT,CSASSRSVFSTDTQYF
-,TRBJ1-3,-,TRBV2,TGTGCCAGCCAGACAGAACCCTCTGGAAACACCATATATTTT,CASQTEPSGNTIYF
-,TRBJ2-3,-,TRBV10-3,TGTGCCATCAGTGAGTCGAGGGGGAGCACAGATACGCAGTATTTT,CAISESRGSTDTQYF
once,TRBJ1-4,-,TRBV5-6,TGTGCCAGCAGCACCTGGGGGGGTGATAATGAAAAACTGTTTTTT,CASSTWGGDNEKLFF
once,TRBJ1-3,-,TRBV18,TGTGCCAGCTCACCGGACATAACCTCTGGAAACACCATATATTTT,CASSPDITSGNTIYF
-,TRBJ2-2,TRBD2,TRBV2,TGTGCCAGCAGTGAAGTGGCGGGGGGCACCGGGGAGCTGTTTTTT,CASSEVAGGTGELFF
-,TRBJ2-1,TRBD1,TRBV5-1,TGCGCCAGCAGCCGGGGACAGGGTGGTAATGAGCAGTTCTTC,CASSRGQGGNEQFF
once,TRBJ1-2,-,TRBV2,TGTGCCAGCAGTACAGGGTACTATGGCTACACCTTC,CASSTGYYGYTF
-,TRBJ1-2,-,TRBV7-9,TGTGCCAGCAGCTTAGGCACTTATGGCTACACCTTC,CASSLGTYGYTF
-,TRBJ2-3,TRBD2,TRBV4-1,TGCGCCAGCAGCCTGCCGGAGGGAGGGGGCACAGATACGCAGTATTTT,CASSLPEGGGTDTQYF
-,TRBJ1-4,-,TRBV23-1,TGCGCCAGCAGTCACAGGGTAGGGGGTGAAAAACTGTTTTTT,CASSHRVGGEKLFF
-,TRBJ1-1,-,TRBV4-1,TGCGCCAGCAGCGCGGGCGAATTGAACACTGAAGCTTTCTTT,CASSAGELNTEAFF
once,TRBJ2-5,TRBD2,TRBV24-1,TGTGCCACCAGTGATTCGTCGTGGCTAGCGGGGGCTCTAGAGACCCAGTACTTC,CATSDSSWLAGALETQYF
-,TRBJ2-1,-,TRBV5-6,TGTGCCAGCAGCTTGAGCCCGTGGAATGAGCAGTTCTTC,CASSLSPWNEQFF
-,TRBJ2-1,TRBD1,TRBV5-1,TGCGCCAGCAGCCCTGGAGTCCGCGGGACAGGGGTTTCCTCCTACAATGAGCAGTTCTTC,CASSPGVRGTGVSSYNEQFF
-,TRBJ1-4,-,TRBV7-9,TGTGCCAGCAGCCCCACTGAGAGGACTAATGAAAAACTGTTTTTT,CASSPTERTNEKLFF
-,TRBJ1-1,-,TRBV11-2,TGTGCCAGCAGCTTATTCAAGGGGCCCATGAACACTGAAGCTTTCTTT,CASSLFKGPMNTEAFF
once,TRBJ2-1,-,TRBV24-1,TGTGCCACCAGTGATTTGATGCCCGCAGGGCAGTTCTTC,CATSDLMPAGQFF
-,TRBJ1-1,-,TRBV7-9,TGTGCCAGCAGCTTAGCCCTCACTGAAGCTTTCTTT,CASSLALTEAFF
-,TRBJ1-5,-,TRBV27,TGTGCCAGCAGTTTATCCGGCGGGCCCCAGCATTTT,CASSLSGGPQHF
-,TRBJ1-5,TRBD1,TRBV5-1,TGCGCCAGCAGCCCGGGACAGGGGGCCGATCAGCCCCAGCATTTT,CASSPGQGADQPQHF
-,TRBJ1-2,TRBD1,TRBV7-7,TGTGCCAGCAGCCCCGACAGGGACTATGGCTACACCTTC,CASSPDRDYGYTF
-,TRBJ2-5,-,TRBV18,TGTGCCAGCTCACCATGGGGACGGGGGAGAGAGACCCAGTACTTC,CASSPWGRGRETQYF
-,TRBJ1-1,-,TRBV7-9,TGTGCCAGCAGCTTAGTGGGGTTGGCAGGGAGGAGAGCTTTCTTT,CASSLVGLAGRRAFF
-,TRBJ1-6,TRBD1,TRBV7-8,TGTGCCAGCAGCTTAACCTACAGGGGGCGGTTATATTCACCCCTCCACTTT,CASSLTYRGRLYSPLHF
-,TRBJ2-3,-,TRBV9,TGTGCCAGCAGCGTAGGAGGGGGGGGGACCCCGGTTGGAGATACGCAGTATTTT,CASSVGGGGTPVGDTQYF
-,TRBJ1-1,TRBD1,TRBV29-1,TGCAGCGCTCCGGGACAGGGGTACACTGAAGCTTTCTTT,CSAPGQGYTEAFF
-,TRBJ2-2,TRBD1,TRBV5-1,TGCGCCAGCAGCTGGGGACAGGGTGGTCCCGGGGAGCTGTTTTTT,CASSWGQGGPGELFF